This T cell receptor beta chain was obtained from a study of T-cell reconstitution after alpha-beta-depleted transplantation in children. This clonotype was seen a handful of times. Its specificity is not known. Study-wide results and limits: The high TCRbeta diversity at day 60 in some patients came from surviving recipient T cells and thymic progenitors. After one year, T-cell counts and TCRbeta diversity mostly came from new T cells.

Unique molecular identifiers were used in preparing the TCRbeta library. TCRdb itself ran the PCR reads through MiXCR, one entry per CDR3 protein. The sample lists 500,000 to 750,000 distinct CDR3 sequences; 25% to 30% were seen once. The germline gives CDR1 SGHRS, CDR2 YFSETQ. Unmatched junction bases numbered 6, after V lost 3 bases and J lost 8 bases. This CDR3 contains 13 residues. The V gene is TRBV5-1, the J gene TRBJ1-2, with TRBD1 matching 8 bases. The sequence came from a boy in the first two years of life with Wiskott-Aldrich syndrome, due to receive a stem cell transplant. This specimen consisted of PBMCs, obtained before TCRalphabeta/CD19-depleted stem cell transplant. The CDR3 DNA sequence: TGCGCCAGCAGCTCTGACAGGGGCGGCGGCTACACCTTC. Translating it yields CASSSDRGGGYTF.